This TCR beta chain was found in a study of OX40 agonist ivuxolimab in advanced cancers. As for the study in general: Six ivuxolimab dose levels, 0.01 to 10 mg/kg, were given intravenously every 2 weeks. With a range of roughly 23 to 85, age averaged roughly 60 years, and around 80% were male. Study results and caveats: Clonal expansion among partial responders at 0.1-3.0 mg/kg ranked near the lowest.

About this clone itself: No antigen is known for it.

V lost 4 bases and J lost 5, with 15 bases in between. Germline values: CDR1 MNHEY, CDR2 SVGAGI. The CDR3 covers 14 residues. Assay: immunoSEQ multiplex PCR; the TCRdb copy retains only in-frame clones and omits some. The data hold more than 70,000 clones, with 85% to 95% observed a single time. This TCR came from an adult with an advanced solid tumor such as melanoma, head and neck, liver or kidney cancer. Sequenced here: CD4+ or CD8+ T cells sorted from blood, sampled in a trial of the OX40 agonist ivuxolimab. The chain uses TRBV6-5 and TRBJ2-7; D is perhaps TRBD1 (6 bases). The CDR3 coding sequence is TGTGCCAGCAGTTCCCTTTACAGGGACCACGAGCAGTACTTC. The encoded protein is CASSSLYRDHEQYF.